This T cell receptor (beta chain) was captured in a study of a mutant IDH1 vaccine in newly diagnosed glioma. Details on this clone: What it binds is not known.

Profiled with immunoSEQ multiplex PCR; TCRdb holds only in-frame clones, not every one. The sample contains about 59,000 clones, 80% to 85% of which appear only once. Trimming shortened V by 2 bases and J by 5 bases, and 28 bases separated the two germline ends. Germline V gene data show CDR1 as MNHEY and CDR2 as SMNVEV (reference sequence). The length of the CDR3 is 19 residues. Time point meaning: week 47, end of study. The content of each vaccine dose was 300 ug of mutant IDH1 20-mer peptide, and topical imiquimod accompanied it. The genes are TRBV27 and TRBJ2-7; possibly TRBD1 for D (6 bases). The origin of this receptor is a man aged 30 to 45 with glioma. The starting material was PBMCs, obtained from a glioma patient whose treatment included an IDH1 peptide vaccine. The CDR3 nucleotides read TGTGCCAGCAGTTTAGAGGGACACCTAGAGCTAAGTAACACCAACGAGCAGTACTTC. Encoded protein: CASSLEGHLELSNTNEQYF.